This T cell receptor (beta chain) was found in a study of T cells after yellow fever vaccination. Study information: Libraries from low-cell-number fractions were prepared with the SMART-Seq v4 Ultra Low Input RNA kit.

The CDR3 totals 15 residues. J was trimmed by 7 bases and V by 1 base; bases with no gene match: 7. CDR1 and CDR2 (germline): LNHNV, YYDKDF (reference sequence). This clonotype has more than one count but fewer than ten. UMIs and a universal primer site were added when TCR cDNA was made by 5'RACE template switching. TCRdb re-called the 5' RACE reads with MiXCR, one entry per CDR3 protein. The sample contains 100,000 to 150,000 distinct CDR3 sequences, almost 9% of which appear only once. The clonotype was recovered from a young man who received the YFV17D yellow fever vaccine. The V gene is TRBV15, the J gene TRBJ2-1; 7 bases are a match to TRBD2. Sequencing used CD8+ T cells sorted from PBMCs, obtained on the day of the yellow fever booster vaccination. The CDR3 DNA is TGTGCCACCAGCAGAGCGGGGAGGGGCAGAAATGAGCAGTTCTTC. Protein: CATSRAGRGRNEQFF.